These T cell receptor beta chains were read from a single sample in a study of metastatic and nonmetastatic thyroid tumors. TCRdb ran MiXCR on the PCR reads. The data hold some 90,000 clones, with about 9.1% observed a single time. The sample taken for sequencing was blood. The receptor set was obtained from a female donor with papillary thyroid cancer or a benign thyroid nodule (not recorded which). Some clones in this sample may be carry-over from other donors' samples. Each CDR3 is given with its conserved first and last residue. Each record gives: V gene, D gene, J gene, clone size, CDR3 DNA, CDR3 protein. D genes are given only for firm matches. Clone size is stated in some rows and not others, as once, few, many or a class when expanded.

V: TRBV10-3; D: .; J: TRBJ2-3; size: many; DNA: TGTGCCATCAGTGAAGGGTCCTACGCAGATACGCAGTATTTT; CDR3: CAISEGSYADTQYF
V: TRBV6-1; D: .; J: TRBJ2-7; size: many; DNA: TGTGCCAGCAGGGAGACACGAACCTACGAGCAGTACTTC; CDR3: CASRETRTYEQYF
V: TRBV4-1; D: TRBD1; J: TRBJ1-5; size: many; DNA: TGCGCCAGCAGCCAGACAGGGGGGAACAATCAGCCCCAGCATTTT; CDR3: CASSQTGGNNQPQHF
V: TRBV7-3; D: .; J: TRBJ2-2; size: many; DNA: TGTGCCAGCAGCTCCCAGACAGCCACCGGGGAGCTGTTTTTT; CDR3: CASSSQTATGELFF
V: TRBV6-1; D: TRBD1; J: TRBJ1-6; size: many; DNA: TGTGCCAGCCACAGGGGGAATAATTCACCCCTCCACTTT; CDR3: CASHRGNNSPLHF
V: TRBV5-6; D: TRBD1; J: TRBJ2-3; size: many; DNA: TGTGCCAGCAGCTCTACCGGGACAGGGGTCACAGATACGCAGTATTTT; CDR3: CASSSTGTGVTDTQYF
V: TRBV12-3/TRBV12-4; D: .; J: TRBJ1-5; size: few; DNA: TGTGCCAGCAGTCTAATCCCCCCCCACATACATCAACCCCAGCATTTT; CDR3: CASSLIPPHIHQPQHF
V: TRBV28; D: .; J: TRBJ1-2; size: many; DNA: TGTGCCAGCGGGACACCCGTCACTAGCTACACCTTC; CDR3: CASGTPVTSYTF
V: TRBV6-5; D: .; J: TRBJ1-5; size: many; DNA: TGTGCCAGCAGTTATGGGCAGGGGAGCAATCAGCCCCAGCATTTT; CDR3: CASSYGQGSNQPQHF
V: TRBV5-1; D: TRBD2; J: TRBJ2-3; size: many; DNA: TGCGCCAGCAGCTGGACTAGCGGAACAGATACGCAGTATTTT; CDR3: CASSWTSGTDTQYF
V: TRBV12-3/TRBV12-4; D: TRBD2; J: TRBJ2-5; size: few; DNA: TGTGCCAGCAGGCCCCTAGCGGGGGGGCAAGAGACCCAGTACTTC; CDR3: CASRPLAGGQETQYF
V: TRBV4-2; D: TRBD2; J: TRBJ2-1; size: many; DNA: TGTGCCAGCAGCCAAGATATGCGGGGGGCCTACAATGAGCAGTTCTTC; CDR3: CASSQDMRGAYNEQFF
V: TRBV6-1; D: .; J: TRBJ1-1; size: many; DNA: TGTGCCAGCAGTCTGGGTTGGGGGACTGAAGCTTTCTTT; CDR3: CASSLGWGTEAFF
V: TRBV29-1; D: .; J: TRBJ1-3; size: many; DNA: TGCAGTTACATGGAGGGGGCTGGAAACACCATATATTTT; CDR3: CSYMEGAGNTIYF
V: TRBV2; D: .; J: TRBJ2-3; size: many; DNA: TGTGCCAGCAATGAAGGGGGGATCGGGACAGATACGCAGTATTTT; CDR3: CASNEGGIGTDTQYF
V: TRBV6-1; D: .; J: TRBJ1-2; size: medium-sized; DNA: TGTGCCAGCAGTGAGACAGGCAACTATGGCTACACCTTC; CDR3: CASSETGNYGYTF
V: TRBV9; D: TRBD2; J: TRBJ2-1; size: many; DNA: TGTGCCAGCAGCGTAGGGTCTAGCGGGGTTTTAAATGAGCAGTTCTTC; CDR3: CASSVGSSGVLNEQFF
V: TRBV12-3/TRBV12-4; D: .; J: TRBJ1-6; size: many; DNA: TGTGCCAGCAGTTTACCCGGGGATTCACCCCTCCACTTT; CDR3: CASSLPGDSPLHF
V: TRBV9; D: .; J: TRBJ2-7; size: many; DNA: TGTGCCAGCAGCGTTCTGACGGATCCCTCCTACGAGCAGTACTTC; CDR3: CASSVLTDPSYEQYF
V: TRBV2; D: .; J: TRBJ1-1; size: few; DNA: TGTGCCAGCAGTGAAGCAACGGAGAACACTGAAGCTTTCTTT; CDR3: CASSEATENTEAFF
V: TRBV18; D: TRBD1; J: TRBJ2-2; size: .; DNA: TGTGCCAGCTCTCCACCCCGGGACAGGGACCGATTGGCCGGGGAGCTGTTTTTT; CDR3: CASSPPRDRDRLAGELFF
V: TRBV28; D: .; J: TRBJ2-2; size: few; DNA: TGTGCCAGCAGTTTATCAGGGGCCGCGGAGCTGCTTTTT; CDR3: CASSLSGAAELLF
V: TRBV28; D: TRBD1; J: TRBJ1-2; size: many; DNA: TGTGCCAGCAGGCCGAGTCAGGGGGCGCGAGGCTACACCTTC; CDR3: CASRPSQGARGYTF